This T cell receptor beta chain was obtained from a study of control samples from healthy donors and cancer patients. The CDR3 has 15 amino acids. Germline assignment: CDR1 KGHDR and CDR2 SFDVKD. V was clipped by 1 base and J by 4 bases, with 12 bases between them. Sequenced by immunoSEQ multiplex PCR; TCRdb stores in-frame clones only, minus some. The table lists some 200,000 clones, roughly 94% of them singletons. What was sequenced was blood. This TCR derives from a man in his fifties in good health. This chain connects TRBV24-1 to TRBJ2-5; D might be TRBD2 (6 bases). CDR3 DNA sequence: TGTGCCACCAGTGATTTTGACAAGGGACTAGAGACCCAGTACTTC. It is translated as CATSDFDKGLETQYF.